What follows are 22 T cell receptor beta chains derived from one specimen sequenced in a study of OX40 agonist ivuxolimab in advanced cancers. Using immunoSEQ multiplex PCR, the repertoire was profiled, and TCRdb retains in-frame clones only, with some absent. The sample gives approximately 98,000 clones, around 93% of which show up once; over 0.6% is in the top ten. The sequencing used CD4+ or CD8+ T cells sorted from blood, collected in a trial of the OX40 agonist ivuxolimab. These receptors originate from an adult with an advanced solid tumor such as melanoma, head and neck, liver or kidney cancer.

V is TRBV9 and J is TRBJ2-3, with 11 nucleotides matching TRBD2. V gave up 4 bases and J gave up 2 bases; unmatched junction bases: 6. The CDR3 is made up of 16 amino acids. The germline V gene encodes CDR1 SGDLS and CDR2 YYNGEE. CDR3 nucleotides: TGTGCCAGCAGCCAGGGACTAGCGGACTTCACAGATACGCAGTATTTT. It is translated as CASSQGLADFTDTQYF.

This clone was counted between two and nine times. The genes are TRBV7-9 and TRBJ2-7; 10 bases fit TRBD2. Germline V gene sequence: CDR1 SEHNR, CDR2 FQNEAQ (reference sequence). V was pared by 3 bases and J by 0 bases, with 8 bases of the junction left unmatched. The length of the CDR3 is 17 residues. In DNA form, the CDR3 reads TGTGCCAGCAGCTTCCTTCCCGGGACTAGCGCCTCCTACGAGCAGTACTTC. This encodes CASSFLPGTSASYEQYF.

This clone was picked up one time. The CDR3 loop reads CASSQGDGDGSYTF. The CDR3 DNA is TGTGCCAGCAGCCAGGGGGACGGAGATGGGAGCTACACCTTC. V gene TRBV4-2 combines with J gene TRBJ1-2; possibly TRBD1 for D (5 bases). The CDR3 extends over 14 amino acids. CDR1 and CDR2 from the germline V gene are LGHNA and YNFKEQ. Trimming stripped 3 bases from V and 9 bases from J, with 17 bases between.

A few counts support this clone. This chain joins TRBV7-3 and TRBJ1-1, with D perhaps matching TRBD1 (5 bases). From germline, CDR1 is SGHTA and CDR2 FQGTGA. The CDR3 runs to 15 residues. Trimming shortened V by 0 bases and J by 1 base, and 9 bases separated the two germline ends. The CDR3 protein is CASSLTSGTNTEAFF. The CDR3 nucleotides read TGTGCCAGCAGCTTAACATCAGGGACGAACACTGAAGCTTTCTTT. Together with reference TRBV7-3 and TRBJ1-1, the CDR3 gives the full variable domain: GAGVSQTPSNKVTEKGKYVELRCDPISGHTALYWYRQSLGQGPEFLIYFQGTGAADDSGLPNDRFFAVRPEGSVSTLKIQRTERGDSAVYLCASSLTSGTNTEAFFGQGTRLTVV.

This rearrangement joins TRBV6-5 to TRBJ1-5; D gene unclear. V was pared by 0 bases and J by 5 bases, with 11 bases between. This CDR3 has 15 residues. Germline loops: CDR1 MNHEY, CDR2 SVGAGI. CDR3 region: CASSYSGMVDQPQHF. In nucleotides, the CDR3 is TGTGCCAGCAGTTACTCAGGGATGGTGGATCAGCCCCAGCATTTT.

The chain combines TRBV21-1 with TRBJ1-4. TRBV21-1 is termed a pseudogene. The CDR3 contains 15 residues. The CDR3 region is CASSTKRAGNDKLFF. CDR3 coding DNA: TGTGCCAGCAGCACCAAGCGGGCAGGCAATGACAAACTGTTTTTT.

V usage is TRBV9 and J usage is TRBJ2-3; D not resolved. The CDR3 is 16 amino acids. Per the germline V gene, CDR1 is SGDLS and CDR2 is YYNGEE. Trimming took off 0 bases at V and 4 bases at J, with 15 bases between the two ends. The CDR3 loop reads CASSVGSAFDADTQYF. The CDR3 DNA reads TGTGCCAGCAGCGTAGGCTCAGCGTTTGACGCAGATACGCAGTATTTT.

J is TRBJ2-7 and V is TRBV9; 8 bases are shared with TRBD2. CDR1 SGDLS and CDR2 YYNGEE come from the germline V gene. The CDR3 totals 16 residues. With 2 bases clipped from V and 5 bases from J, the junction kept 12 bases outside the gene matches. This CDR3 reads CASSVHNIAGHDEQYF. CDR3 nucleotide sequence: TGTGCCAGCAGCGTCCACAATATAGCGGGGCACGACGAGCAGTACTTC.

J is TRBJ2-4 and V is TRBV5-1; D is possibly TRBD1 (5 bases). The CDR3 loop spans 11 amino acids. Between the trimmed V and J ends, which lost 5 bases and 6 bases, there was a span of 6 bases. Looked up from germline, CDR1 is SGHRS and CDR2 is YFSETQ. CDR3 bases: TGCGCCAGCAGGGACACAAACATTCAGTACTTC. Its protein product is CASRDTNIQYF.

CDR3 residues: CASSENGARGELFF. CDR3 bases: TGTGCCAGCAGTGAAAACGGCGCCAGGGGGGAGCTGTTTTTT. The chain has TRBV6-1 and TRBJ2-2, with no clear D. Germline lookup yields CDR1 MNHNS and CDR2 SASEGT. V was cut by 2 bases and J by 8 bases, with 12 bases left in between. The CDR3 covers 14 residues.

V gene TRBV4-2 combines with J gene TRBJ2-2; 13 nucleotides align to TRBD2. With 3 bases clipped from V and 0 bases from J, the junction kept 10 bases outside the gene matches. Per the germline V gene, CDR1 is LGHNA and CDR2 is YNFKEQ. The CDR3 runs to 20 residues. DNA of the CDR3: TGTGCCAGCAGCCAGGTCCGACTAGCGGGGGGCCAAACGAACACCGGGGAGCTGTTTTTT. Encoded protein: CASSQVRLAGGQTNTGELFF.

V is TRBV7-3 and J is TRBJ2-5; no reliable D call. Trimming pared 2 bases from V and 5 bases from J, leaving 6 bases between. The CDR3 runs to 12 residues. Germline lookup yields CDR1 SGHTA and CDR2 FQGTGA. The DNA for the CDR3 is TGTGCCAGCAGCTTAGATTTGGAGACCCAGTACTTC. It specifies CASSLDLETQYF.

The chain links TRBV7-3 to TRBJ2-2; the D call may be TRBD1 or TRBD2 (6 bases each). The germline CDR1 and CDR2 sequences are SGHTA and FQGTGA. V was trimmed by 1 base and J by 6 bases, leaving 12 bases between them. CDR3 length: 15 residues. CDR3 nucleotides: TGTGCCAGCAGCTTAAGAGGGGGGATCCCCGGGGAGCTGTTTTTT. Translating it yields CASSLRGGIPGELFF.

The V call is TRBV27, the J call TRBJ1-5, with TRBD1 as a possible D gene (5 bases). CDR3 length: 15 amino acids. Deletions cut 8 bases from V and 7 bases from J, with 21 bases between. CDR1 is MNHEY and CDR2 is SMNVEV in the germline V gene (reference sequence). CDR3 amino acids: CASGTGGEVEQPQHF. CDR3 nucleotide sequence: TGTGCCAGCGGGACGGGCGGGGAAGTGGAGCAGCCCCAGCATTTT.

The chain joins TRBV6-5 to TRBJ1-2, with D unresolved. V lost 5 bases, J lost 2 bases, and 12 bases lay in between. Germline V gene lookup returns CDR1 MNHEY and CDR2 SVGAGI. The CDR3 sequence is 14 residues long. CDR3 loop: CASSEPGGNYGYTF. DNA for the CDR3: TGTGCCAGCAGTGAACCGGGAGGGAACTATGGCTACACCTTC.

The rearrangement uses TRBV5-4 and TRBJ2-3, with D perhaps TRBD1 (6 bases). The V gene's germline CDR1 is SGHNT and CDR2 YYREEE (reference sequence). Trimming took off 4 bases at V and 3 bases at J, with 15 bases between the two ends. CDR3 length equals 15 residues. The CDR3 nucleotides are TGTGCCAGCAGCCGACAGGCGTTGTTTACAGATACGCAGTATTTT. It encodes CASSRQALFTDTQYF.

The chain couples TRBV19 to TRBJ2-1, with 10 bases lining up with TRBD1. Losses at the gene ends were 5 bases for V and 6 bases for J; bases not matched to a gene: 7. Looked up from germline, CDR1 is LNHDA and CDR2 is SQIVND (reference sequence). The CDR3 extends over 15 amino acids. CDR3 nucleotides: TGTGCCAGTAGTCCGCGGACAGGGGGAGTCAATGAGCAGTTCTTC. Amino acid sequence: CASSPRTGGVNEQFF.

This clone was seen a single time. The chain links TRBV6-6 to TRBJ2-1; D is unresolved. CDR1 MNHNY and CDR2 SVGAGI come from the germline V gene (reference sequence). The CDR3 consists of 11 residues. Trimming cost V 6 bases and J 9 bases, with 9 bases left between them. CDR3 protein: CASSLVGEQFF. DNA of the CDR3: TGTGCCAGCAGCCTCGTGGGTGAGCAGTTCTTC.

The gene calls are TRBV18 and TRBJ1-6; no clear D. Trimming cost V 3 bases and J 7 bases, with 10 bases left between them. The V gene's germline CDR1 is KGHSH and CDR2 LQKENI. The CDR3 spans 14 residues. CDR3 loop: CASSPGVLNSPLHF. In nucleotides, the CDR3 is TGTGCCAGCTCACCTGGCGTGTTGAATTCACCCCTCCACTTT. The full variable domain, with the rest looked up from reference TRBV18 and TRBJ1-6, is NAGVMQNPRHLVRRRGQEARLRCSPMKGHSHVYWYRQLPEEGLKFMVYLQKENIIDESGMPKERFSAEFPKEGPSILRIQQVVRGDSAAYFCASSPGVLNSPLHFGNGTRLTVT.

V gene TRBV5-4 combines with J gene TRBJ2-5; possible D gene TRBD1, 8 bases. CDR1 and CDR2 (germline): SGHNT, YYREEE (reference sequence). The CDR3 covers 14 residues. The ends were cut back, 4 bases at V and 2 bases at J, with 12 bases in the middle. The CDR3 here is CASSLQGGQETQYF. CDR3 DNA: TGTGCCAGCAGCCTACAGGGGGGGCAAGAGACCCAGTACTTC.

The chain recombines TRBV10-3 with TRBJ2-7; a possible D gene is TRBD1 (6 bases). Germline values: CDR1 ENHRY, CDR2 SYGVKD. V lost 10 bases to trimming and J lost 6 bases, with 22 bases between them. The CDR3 contains 14 residues. CDR3 DNA sequence: TGTGCCAGCAGCTACCGGGACACCAGCTTCGAGCAGTACTTC. This encodes CASSYRDTSFEQYF.

The sample holds one count of this clone. The chain combines TRBV5-1 with TRBJ1-1; 8 positions agree with TRBD1. This CDR3 comprises 14 residues. CDR1 is SGHRS, CDR2 YFSETQ, per germline. V lost 4 bases and J lost 6; bases outside the gene matches: 8. CDR3 DNA: TGCGCCAGCAGCCAGACAGGGGTTGGGGCTGAAGCTTTCTTT. This encodes CASSQTGVGAEAFF.